This record covers a single T cell receptor beta chain. Its cognate antigen is unknown. This sample is part of a study of cytomegalovirus exposure and HLA in healthy donors. Use of 60 Vbeta and 13 Jbeta primers characterized the PCR. Original handling: Among the unique TCR beta chains that a later analysis counted, 80 million to 100 million in all, roughly 11 million were shared. Clones were sequenced by immunoSEQ multiplex PCR, and TCRdb holds only the in-frame ones, with some missing. The V and J calls and clone size are taken from that table; D and trimming were inferred from the DNA. In the table there are around 150,000 clones, roughly four fifths of which are singletons. Study-wide results and limits: An analysis that was carried out later associated approximately 17,000 TCR beta sequences with HLA alleles at 0.05 false discovery rate. Most subjects had HLA-A and HLA-B alleles reportedly predicted accurately by TCR beta sequences.

Germline V lookup: CDR1 ENHRY, CDR2 SYGVKD. The V segment lost 10 bases and the J segment 9 bases; nucleotides outside the gene matches: 6. The CDR3 extends over 12 amino acids. The sample comprised PBMCs. The rearrangement joins TRBV10-3 to TRBJ2-1, with TRBD2 identical over 10 bases. The receptor's source is a man aged 30-40 years in good health and CMV-seronegative. The CDR3, as DNA: TGTGCCACCGGTAGCGGGAGGTTTGAGCAGTTCTTC. Residues: CATGSGRFEQFF.